The clone carrying this TCR beta chain was counted only a few times. What it binds is unknown. Quantitative 5'-RACE with molecular barcodes produced the TCR beta libraries. One entry per CDR3 protein, called by TCRdb with MiXCR from the 5' RACE reads. Seen here are 85,000 to 100,000 distinct CDR3 sequences, approximately 9% observed once, and the top ten hold over 4.5%. The data derive from a study of CD8 T cells in ankylosing spondylitis. Study conclusions and caveats: In synovial fluid and blood from reactive arthritis, some motif variants were previously reported. Ankylosing spondylitis blood appeared to carry a characteristic TCR beta motif of fewer than 10 highly homologous variants. Researchers reportedly found disease-linked clones significantly enriched in matched ankylosing spondylitis synovial fluid.

The CDR3 consists of 12 residues. Trimming left V 2 bases short and J 9 bases short, with 5 bases between. CDR1 SEHNR and CDR2 FQNEAQ come from the germline V gene (reference sequence). The clonotype comes from a male donor with ankylosing spondylitis or in good health (not recorded which). Sequencing was carried out using blood, either unsorted or a sorted T cell fraction (not recorded which). V is TRBV7-9 and J is TRBJ1-6; D ambiguous. The CDR3 loop reads CASSLSPSPLHF. The CDR3 DNA reads as TGTGCCAGCAGCTTAAGTCCTTCACCCCTCCACTTT. Together with reference TRBV7-9 and TRBJ1-6, the CDR3 gives the full variable domain: DTGVSQNPRHKITKRGQNVTFRCDPISEHNRLYWYRQTLGQGPEFLTYFQNEAQLEKSRLLSDRFSAERPKGSFSTLEIQRTEQGDSAMYLCASSLSPSPLHFGNGTRLTVT.